This T cell receptor (beta chain) came from a study of shared T cell receptors in the human thymus. Germline CDR1 and CDR2: MDHEN and SYDVKM. This CDR3 contains 16 residues. V gave up 3 bases and J gave up 0 bases, with 12 bases separating them. TCRdb keeps only in-frame clones here, not all; method: immunoSEQ multiplex PCR. The profile shows hundreds of thousands of clones, approximately 85% of them singletons. The same sample was also studied in work on human thymus T cells. As reported in that work: Donor material was obtained from healthy Finnish infants undergoing corrective surgery for congenital heart defects. In unrelated individuals, thymic repertoires overlapped highly, according to related research.

The source is a girl less than two years old with a congenital heart defect. V is TRBV28 and J is TRBJ1-3, with D maybe TRBD1 (6 bases). Material for sequencing was thymocytes. CDR3 region: CASSFGGAFSGNTIYF. The CDR3 DNA sequence: TGTGCCAGCAGTTTTGGGGGGGCCTTCTCTGGAAACACCATATATTTT.